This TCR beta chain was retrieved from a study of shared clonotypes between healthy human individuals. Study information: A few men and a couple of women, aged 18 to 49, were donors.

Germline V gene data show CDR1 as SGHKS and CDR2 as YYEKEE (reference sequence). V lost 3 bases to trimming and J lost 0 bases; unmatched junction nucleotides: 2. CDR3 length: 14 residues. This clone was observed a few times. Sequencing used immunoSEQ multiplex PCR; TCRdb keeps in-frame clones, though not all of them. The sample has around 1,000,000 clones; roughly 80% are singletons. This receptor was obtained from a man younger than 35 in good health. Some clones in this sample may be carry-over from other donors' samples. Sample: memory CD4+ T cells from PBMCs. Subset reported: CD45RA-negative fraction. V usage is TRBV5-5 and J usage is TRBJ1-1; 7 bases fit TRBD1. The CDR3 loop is CASSWGQMNTEAFF. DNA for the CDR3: TGTGCCAGCAGCTGGGGACAGATGAACACTGAAGCTTTCTTT.